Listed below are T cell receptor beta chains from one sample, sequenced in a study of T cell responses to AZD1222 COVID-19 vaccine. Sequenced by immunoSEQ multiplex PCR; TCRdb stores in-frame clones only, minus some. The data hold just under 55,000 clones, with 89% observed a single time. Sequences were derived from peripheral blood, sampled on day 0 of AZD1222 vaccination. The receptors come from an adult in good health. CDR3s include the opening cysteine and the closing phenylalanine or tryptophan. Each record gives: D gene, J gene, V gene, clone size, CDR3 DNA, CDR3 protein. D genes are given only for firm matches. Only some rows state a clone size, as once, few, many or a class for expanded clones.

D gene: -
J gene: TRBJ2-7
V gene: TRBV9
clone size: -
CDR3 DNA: TGTGCCAGCAGCGTAGGGGCAGGCGGAGGGAGCGAGCAGTACTTC
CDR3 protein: CASSVGAGGGSEQYF

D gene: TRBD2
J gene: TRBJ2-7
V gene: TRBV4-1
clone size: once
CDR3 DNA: TGCGCCAGCAGCCAGGCTTTGGGTCGGGAGGACTCCCACGAGCAGTACTTC
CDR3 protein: CASSQALGREDSHEQYF

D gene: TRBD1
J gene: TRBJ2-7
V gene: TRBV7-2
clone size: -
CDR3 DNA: TGTGCCAGCAGCCTCTACAGGGGGTCCTACGAGCAGTACTTC
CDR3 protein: CASSLYRGSYEQYF

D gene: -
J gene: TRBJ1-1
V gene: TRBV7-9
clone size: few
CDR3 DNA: TGTGCCAGCAGCTTATGGGGAGGGGCTGTTGAAGCTTTCTTT
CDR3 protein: CASSLWGGAVEAFF

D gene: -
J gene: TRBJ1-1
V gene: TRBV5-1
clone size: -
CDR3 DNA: TGCGCCAGCAGCTTTAAGGGGGACACTGAAGCTTTCTTT
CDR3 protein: CASSFKGDTEAFF

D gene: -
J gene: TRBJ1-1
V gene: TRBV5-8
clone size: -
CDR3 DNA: TGTGCCAGCAGCTTGGACAGGAACACTGAAGCTTTCTTT
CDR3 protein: CASSLDRNTEAFF

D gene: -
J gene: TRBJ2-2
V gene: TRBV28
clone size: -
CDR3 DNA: TGTGCCAGCAGTCGGAACACCGGGGAGCTGTTTTTT
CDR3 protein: CASSRNTGELFF

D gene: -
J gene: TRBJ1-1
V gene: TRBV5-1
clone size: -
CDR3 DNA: TGCGCCAGCATGCTCGGGGGTCACAACACTGAAGCTTTCTTT
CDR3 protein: CASMLGGHNTEAFF

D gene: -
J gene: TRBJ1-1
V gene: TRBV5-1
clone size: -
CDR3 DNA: TGCGCCAGCAGCTTGGGCTTGCTTCGGGCAAAGAACACTGAAGCTTTCTTT
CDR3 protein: CASSLGLLRAKNTEAFF

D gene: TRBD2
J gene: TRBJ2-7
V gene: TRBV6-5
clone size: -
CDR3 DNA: TGTGCCAGCAGTACCGGACTAGCGGGAGGGTACGAGCAGTACTTC
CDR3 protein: CASSTGLAGGYEQYF

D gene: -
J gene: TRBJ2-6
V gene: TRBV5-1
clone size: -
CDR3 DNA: TGCGCCAGCAGGATATCTGGGGCCAACGTCCTGACTTTC
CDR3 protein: CASRISGANVLTF

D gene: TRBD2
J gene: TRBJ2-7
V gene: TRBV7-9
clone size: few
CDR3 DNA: TGTGCCAGCAGCGGACTAGCGGGACGATCCTACGAGCAGTACTTC
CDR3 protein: CASSGLAGRSYEQYF

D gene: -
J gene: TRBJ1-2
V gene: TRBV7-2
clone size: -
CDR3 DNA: TGTGCCAGCAGCTTAGCCAGGGTCCCCTATGGCTACACCTTC
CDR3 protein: CASSLARVPYGYTF

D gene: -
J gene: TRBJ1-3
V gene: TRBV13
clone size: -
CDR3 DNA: TGTGCCAGCAGCTTCTACAGATCAACTGGAAACACCATATATTTT
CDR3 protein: CASSFYRSTGNTIYF

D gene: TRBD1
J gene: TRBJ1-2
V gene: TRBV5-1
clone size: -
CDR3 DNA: TGCGCCAGCAGCGCCGACAGGGGGTTTTCTAACTATGGCTACACCTTC
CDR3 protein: CASSADRGFSNYGYTF

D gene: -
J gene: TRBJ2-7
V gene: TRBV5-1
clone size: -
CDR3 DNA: TGCGCCAGCAGCTTGGACGGGGTTGGATACGAGCAGTACTTC
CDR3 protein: CASSLDGVGYEQYF

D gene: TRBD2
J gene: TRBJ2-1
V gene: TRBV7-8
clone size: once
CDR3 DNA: TGTGCCAGCAGCCACACTAGCGGGAGAATCTCCTACAATGAGCAGTTCTTC
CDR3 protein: CASSHTSGRISYNEQFF

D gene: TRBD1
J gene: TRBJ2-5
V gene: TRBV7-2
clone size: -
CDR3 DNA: TGTGCCAGCAGCTTAGGACGCACCCAGGGGGCGGACCCCCGGGAGACCCAGTACTTC
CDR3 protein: CASSLGRTQGADPRETQYF

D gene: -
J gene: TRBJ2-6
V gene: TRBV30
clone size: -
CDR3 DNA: TGTGCTTCCGGAGGGGGCTCTGGGGCCAACGTCCTGACTTTC
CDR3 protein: CASGGGSGANVLTF

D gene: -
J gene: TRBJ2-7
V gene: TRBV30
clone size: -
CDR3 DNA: TGTGCCTGGAGTGTTCTAATCGGACGCAGCTCCTACGAGCAGTACTTC
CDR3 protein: CAWSVLIGRSSYEQYF

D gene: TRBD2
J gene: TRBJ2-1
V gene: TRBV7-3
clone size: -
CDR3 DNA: TGTGCCAGCAGCTTAAATGGCGGGAGAACCGATGAGCAGTTCTTC
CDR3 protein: CASSLNGGRTDEQFF

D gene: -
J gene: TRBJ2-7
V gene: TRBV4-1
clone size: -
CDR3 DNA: TGCGCCAGCAGCCAAGATCGGCTCGAGCAGTACTTC
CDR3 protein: CASSQDRLEQYF

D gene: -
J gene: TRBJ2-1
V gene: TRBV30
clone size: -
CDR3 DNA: TGTGCCTGGGAGGGGGGAGGCTACAATGAGCAGTTCTTC
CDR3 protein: CAWEGGGYNEQFF

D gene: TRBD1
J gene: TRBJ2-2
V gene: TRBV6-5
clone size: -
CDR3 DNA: TGTGCCAGCGGACAGGGCGGGACCGGGGAGCTGTTTTTT
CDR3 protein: CASGQGGTGELFF

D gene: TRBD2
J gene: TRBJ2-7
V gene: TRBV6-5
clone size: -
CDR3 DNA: TGTGCCAGCAGTTCGACTAGCGGGAGTAAAGAGCAGTACTTC
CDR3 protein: CASSSTSGSKEQYF

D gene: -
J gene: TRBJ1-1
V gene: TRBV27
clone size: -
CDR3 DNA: TGTGCCAGCAGTTTATCTAGCAGGCTTGAAGCTTTCTTT
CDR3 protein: CASSLSSRLEAFF

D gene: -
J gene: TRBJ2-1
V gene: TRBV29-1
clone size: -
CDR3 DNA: TGCAGCGTTAGGACGCAGGGGCTCAATGAGCAGTTCTTC
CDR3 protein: CSVRTQGLNEQFF

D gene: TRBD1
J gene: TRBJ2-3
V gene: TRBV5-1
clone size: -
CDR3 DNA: TGCGCCAGCAGCTTATGGGACAGGGGGATGACGCAGTATTTT
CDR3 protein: CASSLWDRGMTQYF

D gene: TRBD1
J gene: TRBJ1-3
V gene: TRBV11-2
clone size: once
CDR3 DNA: TGTGCCAGCAGCTCGACAGGGGCTGGAAACACCATATATTTT
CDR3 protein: CASSSTGAGNTIYF

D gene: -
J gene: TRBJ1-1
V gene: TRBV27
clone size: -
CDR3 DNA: TGTGCCAGCAGTCCCCCCGGTACGAACACTGAAGCTTTCTTT
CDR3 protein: CASSPPGTNTEAFF

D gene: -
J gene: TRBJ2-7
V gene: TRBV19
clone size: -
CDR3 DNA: TGTGCCAGTAGTGGGGGGGCCGAGGCCTACGAGCAGTACTTC
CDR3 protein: CASSGGAEAYEQYF

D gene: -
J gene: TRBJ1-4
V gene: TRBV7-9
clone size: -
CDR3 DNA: TGTGCCAGCAGAGCCGGGACGACGAATGAAAAACTGTTTTTT
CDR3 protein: CASRAGTTNEKLFF

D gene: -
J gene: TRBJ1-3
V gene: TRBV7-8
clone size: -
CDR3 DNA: TGTGCCAGCACCCTTGGGGGCGCGTCTGGAAACACCATATATTTT
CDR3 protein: CASTLGGASGNTIYF

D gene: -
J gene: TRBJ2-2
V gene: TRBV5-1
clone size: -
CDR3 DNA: TGCGCCAGCAGCCTGGGACACGGACGTGGCACCGGGGAGCTGTTTTTT
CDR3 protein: CASSLGHGRGTGELFF

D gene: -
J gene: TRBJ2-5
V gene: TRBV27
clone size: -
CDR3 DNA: TGTGCCAGCAGGAGGGGCACAGAGACCCAGTACTTC
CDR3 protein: CASRRGTETQYF

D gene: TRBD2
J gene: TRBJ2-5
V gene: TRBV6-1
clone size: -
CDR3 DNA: TGTGCCAGCAGTGATAGGACTAGACAAGAGACCCAGTACTTC
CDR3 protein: CASSDRTRQETQYF

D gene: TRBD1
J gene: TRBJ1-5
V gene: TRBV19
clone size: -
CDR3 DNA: TGTGCCAGTAGTACCGGGACAGGGCTTCAGCCCCAGCATTTT
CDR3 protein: CASSTGTGLQPQHF

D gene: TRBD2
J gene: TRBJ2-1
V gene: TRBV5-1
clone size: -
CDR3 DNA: TGCGCCAGCAGCTTGGTACTAGCGGGATCCTACAATGAGCAGTTCTTC
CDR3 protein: CASSLVLAGSYNEQFF

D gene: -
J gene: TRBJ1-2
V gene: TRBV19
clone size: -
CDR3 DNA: TGTGCCAGTAGTATCGGTCCCGCTCCTAACTATGGCTACACCTTC
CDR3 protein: CASSIGPAPNYGYTF

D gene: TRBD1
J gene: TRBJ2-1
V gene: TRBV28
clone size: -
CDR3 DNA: TGTGCCAGCAGTTACGGACAGGGGGTAGAAAATGAGCAGTTCTTC
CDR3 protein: CASSYGQGVENEQFF

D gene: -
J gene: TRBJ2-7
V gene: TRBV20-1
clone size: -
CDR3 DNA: TGCAGTGCTAGTAGTTCCAGCGGGCGGAGCTCCTACGAGCAGTACTTC
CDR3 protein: CSASSSSGRSSYEQYF

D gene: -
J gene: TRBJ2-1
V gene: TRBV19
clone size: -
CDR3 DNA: TGTGCCACCCTAGATATGTGGGCGCCATACAATGAGCAGTTCTTC
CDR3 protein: CATLDMWAPYNEQFF

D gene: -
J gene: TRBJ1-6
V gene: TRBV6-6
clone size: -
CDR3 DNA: TGTGCCAGCTTAAGAACGGGCTCACCCCTCCACTTT
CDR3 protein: CASLRTGSPLHF

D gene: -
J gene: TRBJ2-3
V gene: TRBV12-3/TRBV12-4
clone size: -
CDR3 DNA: TGTGCCAGCAGTTTCCCGGGGACTGATACGCAGTATTTT
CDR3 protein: CASSFPGTDTQYF

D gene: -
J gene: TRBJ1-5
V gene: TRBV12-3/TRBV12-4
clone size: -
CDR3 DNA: TGTGCCAGCAGGGGATTCGGCAATCAGCCCCAGCATTTT
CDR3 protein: CASRGFGNQPQHF

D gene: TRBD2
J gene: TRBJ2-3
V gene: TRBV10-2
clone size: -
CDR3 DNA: TGCGCCAGCCGGATAGCGGGAGTAGATACAGATACGCAGTATTTT
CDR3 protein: CASRIAGVDTDTQYF

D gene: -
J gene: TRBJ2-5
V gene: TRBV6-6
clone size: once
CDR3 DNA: TGTGCCAGCAGTGACTCAGGGGCGGGAGAGACCCAGTACTTC
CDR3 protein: CASSDSGAGETQYF

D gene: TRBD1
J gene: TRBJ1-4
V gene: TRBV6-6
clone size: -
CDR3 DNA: TGTGCCAGCAGCACCGGGACAGGGGGCGGAAAACTGTTTTTT
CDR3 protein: CASSTGTGGGKLFF

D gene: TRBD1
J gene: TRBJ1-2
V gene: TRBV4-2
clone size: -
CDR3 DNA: TGTGCCAGCAGCCAAGGCAAACAGGGGTGGGCCGGTGGCTACACCTTC
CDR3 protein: CASSQGKQGWAGGYTF

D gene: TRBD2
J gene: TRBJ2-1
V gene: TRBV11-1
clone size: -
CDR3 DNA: TGTGCCAGCAGCGAGACGGTGGCTAGCGGGAGCTATGAGCAGTTCTTC
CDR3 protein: CASSETVASGSYEQFF